The clone carrying this TCR beta chain was seen a single time. CDR1 is SGHVS, CDR2 FQNEAQ, per germline. This CDR3 is 13 amino acids long. The ends were cut back, 7 bases at V and 5 bases at J, with 14 bases in the middle. This record belongs to a study of blood T cell repertoires in COVID-19. Original handling: Scientists estimated how many nucleated cells there were by amplifying reference gene primers. Assay: immunoSEQ multiplex PCR; the TCRdb copy retains only in-frame clones and omits some. V, J and clone size are taken as reported in that table, and D and trimming were inferred from the DNA itself. In the table there are 250,000 to 300,000 clones, roughly 85% of which are singletons.

The sample was peripheral blood. The chain uses TRBV7-8 and TRBJ1-2, with D possibly TRBD1 on 6 matching bases. This TCR was recovered from a middle-aged man with active or convalescent COVID-19. CDR3 DNA: TGTGCCAGCACCAATAGGGGACATTATGGCTACACCTTC. Amino acids: CASTNRGHYGYTF. Full variable domain (rest looked up from reference TRBV7-8 and TRBJ1-2): GAGVSQSPRYKVAKRGQDVALRCDPISGHVSLFWYQQALGQGPEFLTYFQNEAQLDKSGLPSDRFFAERPEGSVSTLKIQRTQQEDSAVYLCASTNRGHYGYTFGSGTRLTVV.